The rows below give T cell receptor beta chains drawn from one sample of a study of PD-1 blockade in classical Hodgkin lymphoma. Assay: immunoSEQ multiplex PCR; the TCRdb copy retains only in-frame clones and omits some. The top ten clones hold 4.5% to 7% of a sample with roughly 20,000 clones, 90% to 95% of them seen once. The sequenced sample consisted of peripheral blood mononuclear cells (PBMCs). All receptors derive from a human donor with classical Hodgkin lymphoma. Both conserved end residues are part of each CDR3. The order of the fields is CDR3 DNA, CDR3 protein, clone size, J gene, D gene, V gene. D genes are given only for firm matches. A clone size is listed for some rows: how often the clone was seen (once, few, many), or a class if it is expanded.

DNA: TGTGCCAGCAGCCGATTCGGGGGAGAGACAGCTAATCAGCCCCAGCATTTT
CDR3: CASSRFGGETANQPQHF
size: -
J: TRBJ1-5
D: -
V: TRBV7-8

DNA: TGTGCCAGCTCACCTTGGGACAGAGTCACAGATACGCAGTATTTT
CDR3: CASSPWDRVTDTQYF
size: -
J: TRBJ2-3
D: TRBD1
V: TRBV18

DNA: TGCGCCAGCAGCCAAGTACAGGGGGGCGAGCAGTACTTC
CDR3: CASSQVQGGEQYF
size: -
J: TRBJ2-7
D: TRBD1
V: TRBV4-1

DNA: TGTGCCAGCAGCTTGGGCAGGGGGGCCACTGAAGCTTTCTTT
CDR3: CASSLGRGATEAFF
size: -
J: TRBJ1-1
D: TRBD1
V: TRBV5-6

DNA: TGTGCCAGCAGCTTAGGGCTTAGCACTGAAGCTTTCTTT
CDR3: CASSLGLSTEAFF
size: few
J: TRBJ1-1
D: -
V: TRBV7-6

DNA: TGTGCCAGCAGCGGGAGGACAGGGGGGAACACTGAAGCTTTCTTT
CDR3: CASSGRTGGNTEAFF
size: -
J: TRBJ1-1
D: TRBD1
V: TRBV7-8

DNA: TGTGCCAGCAGCGGCACTAGCGTGAGCACCGGGGAGCTGTTTTTT
CDR3: CASSGTSVSTGELFF
size: -
J: TRBJ2-2
D: TRBD2
V: TRBV5-4

DNA: TGTGCCAGCTCTCGGGAAACAGGGGATGAAAAACTGTTTTTT
CDR3: CASSRETGDEKLFF
size: -
J: TRBJ1-4
D: TRBD1
V: TRBV6-5

DNA: TGTGCCAGCAGCCTAGACAGGGTCTTGGTCAATGAGCAGTTCTTC
CDR3: CASSLDRVLVNEQFF
size: -
J: TRBJ2-1
D: TRBD1
V: TRBV11-2

DNA: TGTGCCAGTAGTACCCCATACGGCTATGGCTACACCTTC
CDR3: CASSTPYGYGYTF
size: -
J: TRBJ1-2
D: -
V: TRBV19

DNA: TGTGCCAGCAGCCATACTAGACGTCGAGAGACCCAGTACTTC
CDR3: CASSHTRRRETQYF
size: -
J: TRBJ2-5
D: -
V: TRBV5-4

DNA: TGTGCCAGCAGCCATTATGCGACCGGTGGGGTATACAATGAGCAGTTCTTC
CDR3: CASSHYATGGVYNEQFF
size: -
J: TRBJ2-1
D: -
V: TRBV28

DNA: TGTGCCACCCTTCCGGGACTAGCGGACGACTCTGGGGCCAACGTCCTGACTTTC
CDR3: CATLPGLADDSGANVLTF
size: -
J: TRBJ2-6
D: TRBD2
V: TRBV10-3

DNA: TGCAGCGTTGACAGGGAGGGGGGGGCTGGGGACAATGAGCAGTTCTTC
CDR3: CSVDREGGAGDNEQFF
size: once
J: TRBJ2-1
D: -
V: TRBV29-1

DNA: TGTGCCAGCAGCGCGACCGGGACAGAGAATTCACCCCTCCACTTT
CDR3: CASSATGTENSPLHF
size: once
J: TRBJ1-6
D: TRBD1
V: TRBV9

DNA: TGTGCCAGTAGTACCGGGACGGGCAATCAGCCCCAGCATTTT
CDR3: CASSTGTGNQPQHF
size: -
J: TRBJ1-5
D: -
V: TRBV19

DNA: TGCGCCAGCAGCCCGGGGGACTCCCGGTACCAAGAGACCCAGTACTTC
CDR3: CASSPGDSRYQETQYF
size: -
J: TRBJ2-5
D: -
V: TRBV4-1

DNA: TGTGCCAGCAGCCTGTGGGCCTTTAACTATGGCTACACCTTC
CDR3: CASSLWAFNYGYTF
size: -
J: TRBJ1-2
D: -
V: TRBV5-8

DNA: TGTGCCACCAGCAGAGAGCTTGGGGGCGAGCAGTACTTC
CDR3: CATSRELGGEQYF
size: -
J: TRBJ2-7
D: -
V: TRBV15

DNA: TGTGCCAGCAGCTTGTCCGGGACTAGGAATGAGCAGTTCTTC
CDR3: CASSLSGTRNEQFF
size: -
J: TRBJ2-1
D: TRBD2
V: TRBV5-4

DNA: TGTGCCAGCAAGGTTCCCGGGACAGGGAATGAAAAACTGTTTTTT
CDR3: CASKVPGTGNEKLFF
size: few
J: TRBJ1-4
D: TRBD1
V: TRBV6-6

DNA: TGTGCCAGCAGCCTCGCCGGGACTAGCGGACATGGGGCAGATACGCAGTATTTT
CDR3: CASSLAGTSGHGADTQYF
size: once
J: TRBJ2-3
D: TRBD2
V: TRBV13

DNA: TGTGCCAGCAGTAGCCTCGCTTCAAACACTGAAGCTTTCTTT
CDR3: CASSSLASNTEAFF
size: -
J: TRBJ1-1
D: -
V: TRBV6-5

DNA: TGTGCCAGCAGTTTAGACAGGATCCGACTGTTTTTT
CDR3: CASSLDRIRLFF
size: -
J: TRBJ1-4
D: -
V: TRBV28

DNA: TGCGCCAGCAGCCAAGATCTGTACGGCGGGGGCTACCTTAGCACAGATACGCAGTATTTT
CDR3: CASSQDLYGGGYLSTDTQYF
size: -
J: TRBJ2-3
D: -
V: TRBV4-3

DNA: TGTGCCAGCAGTGAACATGGGGGCCTTGGCTACACCTTC
CDR3: CASSEHGGLGYTF
size: -
J: TRBJ1-2
D: -
V: TRBV6-1

DNA: TGTGCCAGCAGCGTAGGGCCAGAAGCGGATGAGCAGTTCTTC
CDR3: CASSVGPEADEQFF
size: -
J: TRBJ2-1
D: -
V: TRBV9